Sequencing of this T cell receptor beta chain was carried out in a study of blood T cell repertoires in COVID-19. Whole-study context: Samples taken during acute and convalescent COVID-19 were collected in the United States, Italy and Spain.

The V and J ends lost 2 bases and 3 bases, in that order; junction bases with no gene match: 1. The CDR3 runs 13 residues. Germline V lookup: CDR1 SGHNT, CDR2 YYREEE (reference sequence). Assay used: immunoSEQ multiplex PCR; TCRdb lists only in-frame clones, some missing. Of 200,000 to 250,000 clones in the sample, about four fifths were seen once. The study assigned cohorts using participant-reported clinical history. The chain carries TRBV5-4 and TRBJ1-2; 7 bases are shared with TRBD1. The sequenced sample was PBMCs or T cells enriched from blood (not recorded which). This TCR came from a woman between 55 and 75 years old who had recovered from COVID-19. Here the CDR3 DNA reads TGTGCCAGCAGCTTCAGGGGGGACTATGGCTACACCTTC. It translates to CASSFRGDYGYTF.